The 8 T cell receptor beta chains given below trace back to one sample, sequenced in a study of T-cell reconstitution after alpha-beta-depleted transplantation in children. Unique molecular identifiers were built into the TCRbeta library. TCRdb reprocessed the PCR reads with MiXCR, giving one entry per CDR3 protein. The table lists 250,000 to 300,000 distinct CDR3 sequences, approximately 10% of them singletons. The sample was peripheral blood, taken 180 days after TCRalphabeta/CD19-depleted stem cell transplant. These receptor sequences come from a male patient between 2 and 10 years old who had a stem cell transplant for chronic granulomatous disease, so the T cells may come from the graft donor.

This clonotype was seen many times. V usage is TRBV12-3 or TRBV12-4 and J usage is TRBJ2-3; 7 bases map to TRBD2. V gave up 8 bases and J gave up 0 bases; unmatched junction bases: 11. The CDR3 covers 16 residues. This CDR3 reads CASGLAVGPSTDTQYF. CDR3 DNA: TGTGCCAGCGGGCTAGCGGTAGGCCCTAGCACAGATACGCAGTATTTT.

This clonotype was detected ten times or more. V usage is TRBV29-1 and J usage is TRBJ2-5; 7 nucleotides align to TRBD2. The V segment lost 2 bases and the J segment 4 bases; nucleotides outside the gene matches: 7. Germline values: CDR1 SQVTM, CDR2 ANQGSEA. This CDR3 comprises 14 residues. The chain's CDR3 is CSVETAGVGETQYF. In DNA form, the CDR3 reads TGCAGCGTTGAAACGGCGGGAGTGGGAGAGACCCAGTACTTC.

This chain joins TRBV5-4 and TRBJ2-1; D remains unclear. CDR1 is SGHNT, CDR2 YYREEE, per germline (reference sequence). Trimming took off 1 base at V and 2 bases at J, with 4 bases between the two ends. The CDR3 totals 13 residues. The CDR3 region is CASSLHPYNEQFF. CDR3 DNA: TGTGCCAGCAGCTTGCATCCCTACAATGAGCAGTTCTTC.

The rearrangement uses TRBV6-5 and TRBJ2-7; possible D gene TRBD2, 7 bases. V was shortened by 6 bases and J by 2 bases, with 17 bases between the two germline ends. Per germline, CDR1 MNHEY and CDR2 SVGAGI. This CDR3 has 15 residues. This CDR3 reads CASSTGGGGAYEQYF. The CDR3 DNA follows: TGTGCCAGCAGCACGGGGGGAGGGGGGGCCTACGAGCAGTACTTC.

This clonotype occurred many times. V usage is TRBV20-1 and J usage is TRBJ2-4; D perhaps matches TRBD2 (5 bases). This CDR3 has 15 amino acids. CDR1 and CDR2 from the germline V gene are DFQATT and SNEGSKA (reference sequence). Trimming left V 3 bases short and J 3 bases short, with 15 bases between. DNA of the CDR3: TGCAGTGCTAGTGCCTACTGGGGAGACAAAAACATTCAGTACTTC. It specifies CSASAYWGDKNIQYF.

In this sample, this clonotype turned up many times. This chain joins TRBV5-1 and TRBJ2-3; the D is unclear. Looked up from germline, CDR1 is SGHRS and CDR2 is YFSETQ. The CDR3 contains 13 residues. Trimming took off 5 bases at V and 6 bases at J, with 13 bases between the two ends. The CDR3 protein is CASSFSGPDTQYF. The CDR3 DNA reads TGCGCCAGCAGTTTTTCGGGCCCTGATACGCAGTATTTT.

This clonotype was found many times. The chain carries TRBV6-2 or TRBV6-3 and TRBJ2-3; TRBD2 is a possible D gene (6 bases). CDR1 is MNHEY and CDR2 is SVGEGT in the germline V gene. Trimming stripped 5 bases from V and 2 bases from J, with 14 bases between. CDR3 length: 15 residues. The CDR3 sequence is CASSRSGEYTDTQYF. The CDR3 nucleotides are TGTGCCAGCAGTAGATCGGGGGAGTACACAGATACGCAGTATTTT.

This clonotype was seen at least ten times. The V gene is TRBV5-1, the J gene TRBJ2-3; 12 bases line up with TRBD2. The CDR3 extends over 18 amino acids. Trimming at V came to 0 bases and at J to 0 bases, leaving 5 bases not matched to a gene. Germline CDR1 SGHRS, CDR2 YFSETQ. As DNA, the CDR3 is TGCGCCAGCAGCTTGGGGACTAGCGGGACACTTAGCACAGATACGCAGTATTTT. Its protein is CASSLGTSGTLSTDTQYF.